This T cell receptor (beta chain) originates from a study of blood T cell repertoires in COVID-19. Study-level information: Acute and convalescent COVID-19 specimens originated in the United States, Italy and Spain. PBMCs, B-cell-depleted T cells, or T cells were the source of the cDNA or gDNA that made up the material.

The CDR3 sequence is 16 residues long. CDR1 and CDR2 from the germline V gene are LNHNV and YYDKDF (reference sequence). Between the trimmed V and J ends, which lost 4 bases and 5 bases, there was a span of 20 bases. In the original workflow: Reference gene primer amplification in the assay estimated nucleated cell counts. The table came from immunoSEQ multiplex PCR; TCRdb's copy has only in-frame clones and leaves some out. That table is the source of V, J and clone size, and D and trimming were worked out from the DNA. The sample lists 60,000 to 65,000 clones, 70% to 85% occurring once. The sequence came from a woman aged 55-70 years with acute or convalescent COVID-19. V usage is TRBV15 and J usage is TRBJ1-1; a weak D match, TRBD1 (6 bases). Sequencing was done on a sample of peripheral blood. The CDR3: CATSNRDTYRGTEAFF. CDR3 nucleotides: TGTGCCACCAGCAATCGGGACACCTACCGAGGGACTGAAGCTTTCTTT.